This T cell receptor (beta chain) is drawn from a study of T-cell memory formation after mild COVID-19. Study-level results: Clones that contracted from day 15 to 85 had balanced CD4/CD8; later expanders were CD4+ biased.

V was pared by 4 bases and J by 10 bases, with 21 bases between. CDR1 and CDR2 (germline): SGHKS, YYEKEE (reference sequence). The CDR3 has 15 amino acids. Notes on this clonotype: The antigen remains undetermined.

TCRdb recomputed calls from the 5' RACE reads with MiXCR, one row per CDR3 protein. This repertoire shows around 300,000 distinct CDR3 sequences, around 13% found once; its top ten account for 22%. The clonotype originates from a man between 18 and 29 years old who had mild COVID-19 (a few samples of this study predate the infection). Cell type and time point are not known. Sequencing was done on a sample of PBMCs or a T cell subset sorted from them (not recorded which). V is TRBV5-5 and J is TRBJ2-1; D is possibly TRBD2 (5 bases). The CDR3 region is CASSLASSSGYEQFF. Written as DNA, the CDR3 is TGTGCCAGCAGCCTAGCTTCATCATCGGGGTACGAGCAGTTCTTC. Using reference TRBV5-5 and TRBJ2-1 for the parts outside the CDR3, the full variable domain is DAGVTQSPTHLIKTRGQQVTLRCSPISGHKSVSWYQQVLGQGPQFIFQYYEKEERGRGNFPDRFSARQFPNYSSELNVNALLLGDSALYLCASSLASSSGYEQFFGPGTRLTVL.